The present T cell receptor beta chain was sequenced within a study of T cell responses to AZD1222 COVID-19 vaccine. As for the study in general: Pooled together were second doses at about 4 or about 12 weeks.

Study-level points and caveats: Compared with day 0, the breadth and depth of the Spike-specific TCR repertoire rose significantly after two doses of AZD1222.

V was shortened by 0 bases and J by 3 bases, with 8 bases between the two germline ends. The CDR3 is made up of 14 amino acids. Per germline, CDR1 SGHTA and CDR2 FQGTGA. Comment on this clone: Its antigen is not known.

Profiling relied on immunoSEQ multiplex PCR, and the TCRdb table lists in-frame clones only, not all of them. The sample consists of 120,000 or so clones, 88% of them appearing once. Sample: peripheral blood, taken on day 0 of AZD1222 vaccination. The V and J genes are TRBV7-3 and TRBJ1-1; maybe TRBD1 (5 bases). The clonotype comes from an adult in good health. This CDR3 is CASSLTGGDTEAFF. The CDR3 DNA follows: TGTGCCAGCAGCTTAACGGGGGGTGACACTGAAGCTTTCTTT.